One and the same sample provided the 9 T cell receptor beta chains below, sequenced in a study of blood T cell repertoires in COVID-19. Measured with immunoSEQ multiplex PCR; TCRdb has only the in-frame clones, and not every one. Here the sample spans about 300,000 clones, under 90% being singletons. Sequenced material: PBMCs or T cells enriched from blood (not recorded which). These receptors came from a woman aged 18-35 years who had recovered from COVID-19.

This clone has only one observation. CDR3 bases: TGCGCCAGCAGCTTGATCCAGTCCACTGAAGCTTTCTTT. As protein: CASSLIQSTEAFF. The chain has TRBV5-1 and TRBJ1-1, with no clear D. The V gene lost 1 base and the J gene lost 4 bases, with 8 bases spanning the gap. CDR3 length equals 13 residues. Germline V CDR1 and CDR2: SGHRS, YFSETQ. The variable domain in full, with the rest retrieved from reference TRBV5-1 and TRBJ1-1, is KAGVTQTPRYLIKTRGQQVTLSCSPISGHRSVSWYQQTPGQGLQFLFEYFSETQRNKGNFPGRFSGRQFSNSRSEMNVSTLELGDSALYLCASSLIQSTEAFFGQGTRLTVV.

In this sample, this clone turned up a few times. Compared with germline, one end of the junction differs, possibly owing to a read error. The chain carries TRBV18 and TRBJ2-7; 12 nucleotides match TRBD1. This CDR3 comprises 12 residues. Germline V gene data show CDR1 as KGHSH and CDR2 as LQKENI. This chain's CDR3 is CASSLGQGANIF. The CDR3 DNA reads TGTGCCAGCTCACTGGGACAGGGGGCCAACATCTTC. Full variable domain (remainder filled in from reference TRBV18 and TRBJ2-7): NAGVMQNPRHLVRRRGQEARLRCSPMKGHSHVYWYRQLPEEGLKFMVYLQKENIIDESGMPKERFSAEFPKEGPSILRIQQVVRGDSAAYFCASSLGQGANIFGPGTRLTVT.

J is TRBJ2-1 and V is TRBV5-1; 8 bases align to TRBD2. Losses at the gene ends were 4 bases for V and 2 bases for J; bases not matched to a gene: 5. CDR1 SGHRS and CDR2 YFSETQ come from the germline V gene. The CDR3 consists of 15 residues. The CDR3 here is CASSTGRATYNEQFF. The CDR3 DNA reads TGCGCCAGCAGCACCGGGAGGGCCACCTACAATGAGCAGTTCTTC. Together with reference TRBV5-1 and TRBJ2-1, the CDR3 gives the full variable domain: KAGVTQTPRYLIKTRGQQVTLSCSPISGHRSVSWYQQTPGQGLQFLFEYFSETQRNKGNFPGRFSGRQFSNSRSEMNVSTLELGDSALYLCASSTGRATYNEQFFGPGTRLTVL.

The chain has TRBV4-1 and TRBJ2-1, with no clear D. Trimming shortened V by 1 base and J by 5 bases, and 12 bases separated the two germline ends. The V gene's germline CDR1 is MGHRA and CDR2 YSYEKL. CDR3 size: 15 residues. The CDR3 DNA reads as TGCGCCAGCAGCCAAGTAGAGAGATCTAACAATGAGCAGTTCTTC. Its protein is CASSQVERSNNEQFF.

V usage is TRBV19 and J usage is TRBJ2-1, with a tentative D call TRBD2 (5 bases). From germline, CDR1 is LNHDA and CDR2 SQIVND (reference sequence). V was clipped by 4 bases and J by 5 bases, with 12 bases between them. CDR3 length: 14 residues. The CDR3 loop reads CASSTSWLDNEQFF. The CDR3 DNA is TGTGCCAGTAGTACTAGCTGGTTGGACAATGAGCAGTTCTTC.

The CDR3 protein is CASSSGTRNQPQHF. In DNA form, the CDR3 reads TGTGCCAGCAGTTCTGGGACACGGAATCAGCCCCAGCATTTT. The gene calls are TRBV28 and TRBJ1-5; tentative D call: TRBD1 (6 bases). Trimming took off 4 bases at V and 4 bases at J, with 11 bases between the two ends. Germline V lookup: CDR1 MDHEN, CDR2 SYDVKM. The length of the CDR3 is 14 residues.

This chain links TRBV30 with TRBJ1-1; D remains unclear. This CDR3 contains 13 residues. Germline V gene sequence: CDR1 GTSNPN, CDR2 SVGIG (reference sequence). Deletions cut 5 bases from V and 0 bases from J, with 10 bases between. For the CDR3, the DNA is TGTGCCTGGTGCCGAGAAATGAACACTGAAGCTTTCTTT. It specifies CAWCREMNTEAFF.

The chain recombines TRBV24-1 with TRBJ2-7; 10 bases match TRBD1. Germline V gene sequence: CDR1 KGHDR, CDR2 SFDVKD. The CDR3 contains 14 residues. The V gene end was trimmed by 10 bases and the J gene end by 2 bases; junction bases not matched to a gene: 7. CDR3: CATTGQGDTYEQYF. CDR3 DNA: TGTGCCACAACAGGACAGGGGGATACCTACGAGCAGTACTTC.

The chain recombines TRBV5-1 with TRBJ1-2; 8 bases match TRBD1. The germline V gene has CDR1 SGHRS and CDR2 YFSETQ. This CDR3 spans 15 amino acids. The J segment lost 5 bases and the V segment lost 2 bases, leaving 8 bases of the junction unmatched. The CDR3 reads CASSFLGQGEYGYTF. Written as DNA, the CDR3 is TGCGCCAGCAGCTTCCTTGGACAGGGCGAATATGGCTACACCTTC.